What follows describes a single T cell receptor (beta chain). Antigen specificity is unknown. The data derive from a study of T cell responses to AZD1222 COVID-19 vaccine. Broader study findings: Donors were largely white British and mainly female; clonal diversity was possibly underestimated. Of the AZD1222 recipients, only five to seven were seropositive at baseline. Along spike, vaccine-associated CD4 TCRs were found throughout, with dominance at 160-218 and 743-854.

Method: immunoSEQ multiplex PCR; TCRdb's copy keeps in-frame clones and lacks some. Here the sample spans more than 95,000 clones, 75% to 90% being singletons. Pooling was applied to second doses at about 4 or about 12 weeks. V lost 3 bases, J lost 3 bases, and 5 bases stayed unmatched. CDR3 length: 15 residues. From germline, CDR1 is MGHRA and CDR2 YSYEKL. The chain employs TRBV4-1 and TRBJ2-7; 10 bases are shared with TRBD2. The sample was peripheral blood, taken 28 days after the second AZD1222 dose. The receptor's source is an adult who received the AZD1222 COVID-19 vaccine. CDR3 sequence: CASSQRSSGGYEQYF. DNA for the CDR3: TGCGCCAGCAGCCAGCGTTCTAGCGGGGGCTACGAGCAGTACTTC.